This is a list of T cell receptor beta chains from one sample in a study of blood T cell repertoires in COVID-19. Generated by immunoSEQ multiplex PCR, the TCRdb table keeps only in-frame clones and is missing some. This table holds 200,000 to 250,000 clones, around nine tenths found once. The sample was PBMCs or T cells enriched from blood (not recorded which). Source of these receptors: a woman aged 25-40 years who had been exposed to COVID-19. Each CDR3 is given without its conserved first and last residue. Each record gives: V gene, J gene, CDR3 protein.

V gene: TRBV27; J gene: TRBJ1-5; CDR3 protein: ASSLWGAGRANQPQH
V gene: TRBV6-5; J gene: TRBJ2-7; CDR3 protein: ASSYGGSSRYEQY
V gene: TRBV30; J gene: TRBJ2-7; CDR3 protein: AWEGGTSGRGAYEQY
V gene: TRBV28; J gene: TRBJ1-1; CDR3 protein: ASSPKPFNRGNTEAF
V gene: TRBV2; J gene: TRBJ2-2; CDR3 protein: ASSRGLAFTGELF
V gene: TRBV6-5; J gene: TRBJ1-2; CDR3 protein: ASSYEIRPENPTET
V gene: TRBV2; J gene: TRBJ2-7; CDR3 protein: ASSEGLGSSYEQY
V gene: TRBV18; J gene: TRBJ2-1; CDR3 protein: ASSPPGQGRDEQF
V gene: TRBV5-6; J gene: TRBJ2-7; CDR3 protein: ASSFVSEYEQY
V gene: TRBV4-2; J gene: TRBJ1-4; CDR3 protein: ASSPLTGGNEKLF
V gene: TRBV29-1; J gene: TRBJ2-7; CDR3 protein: SVGQGAVPIVYEQY
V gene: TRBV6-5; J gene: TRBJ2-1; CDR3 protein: ASSWRASGSNEQF
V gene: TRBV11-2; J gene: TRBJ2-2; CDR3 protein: ASSSRTAGELF
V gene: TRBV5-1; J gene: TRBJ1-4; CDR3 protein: ASSAQTGLFATNEKLF
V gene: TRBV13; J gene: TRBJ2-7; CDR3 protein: ASSSTGTGSSYEQY
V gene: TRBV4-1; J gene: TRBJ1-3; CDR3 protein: ASSQDGGGVSGNTIY
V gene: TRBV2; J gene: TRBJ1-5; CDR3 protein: ASRDRVGQPQH
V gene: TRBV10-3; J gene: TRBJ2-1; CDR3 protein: AISESGLAGISSYNEQF
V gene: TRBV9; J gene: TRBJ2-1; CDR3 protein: ASSPRLDKNEQF
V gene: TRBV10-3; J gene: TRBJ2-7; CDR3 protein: AISERGTTSYEQY
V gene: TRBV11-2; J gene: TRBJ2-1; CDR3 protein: ASSLGLAGGNEQF
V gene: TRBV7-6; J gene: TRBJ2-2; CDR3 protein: ASSSSTDSDTGELF
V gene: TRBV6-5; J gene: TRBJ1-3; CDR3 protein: ASSYSDRSIGNTIY
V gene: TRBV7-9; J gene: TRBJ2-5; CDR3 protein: ASTTRDREETQY
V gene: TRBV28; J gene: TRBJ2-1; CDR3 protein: ASSYTREYPYNEQF
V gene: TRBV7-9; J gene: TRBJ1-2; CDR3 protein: ASSPPPPTVIYGYT
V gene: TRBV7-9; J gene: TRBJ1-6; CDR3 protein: ASSLGGSPLH
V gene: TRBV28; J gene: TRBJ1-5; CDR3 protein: ASSPTGRGSNQPQH
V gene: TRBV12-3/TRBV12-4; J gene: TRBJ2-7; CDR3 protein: ASKEADSYEQY
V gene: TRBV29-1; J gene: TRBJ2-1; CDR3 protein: SGAGTSGRAHTYNEQF
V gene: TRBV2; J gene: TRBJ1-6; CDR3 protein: ASSEQGANSPLH
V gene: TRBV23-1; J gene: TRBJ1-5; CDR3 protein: ASSPWTGSSNQPQH